This T cell receptor (beta chain) was recorded in a study of control samples from healthy donors and cancer patients. TCRdb's copy holds only in-frame clones and misses some; the assay was immunoSEQ multiplex PCR. The table shows approximately 150,000 clones, with 88% occurring only once. This CDR3 spans 15 amino acids. V shed 2 bases and J shed 3 bases, with 11 bases lying between them. Germline CDR1 MDHEN, CDR2 SYDVKM. The chain is built from TRBV28 and TRBJ1-5, with D perhaps TRBD1 (5 bases). The sample consisted of blood. This receptor was obtained from a man in his late teens or twenties in good health. The chain's CDR3 is CASSLPQTVNQPQHF. The CDR3 DNA is TGTGCCAGCAGTTTACCCCAGACAGTCAATCAGCCCCAGCATTTT.